This T cell receptor beta chain was captured in a study of Tregs in tolerant kidney transplant recipients. Germline CDR1 is MDHEN and CDR2 is SYDVKM. V gave up 6 bases and J gave up 0 bases, with 15 bases separating them. The CDR3 contains 16 residues. Sequencing was performed with immunoSEQ multiplex PCR; in TCRdb, only in-frame clones are kept and a portion is missing. The table shows fewer than 80,000 clones, with about 89% occurring only once. General observations from the study: The small number of patients limits these findings pending further validation.

This clone was detected only a few times. Its specificity is not known. V is TRBV28 and J is TRBJ1-5; possibly TRBD1 for D (6 bases). Sequences were derived from CD4+ T cells from blood, sampled before the transplant. The receptor was derived from a human donor who received a combined kidney and bone marrow transplant. The CDR3, as DNA: TGTGCCAGCAGCCCGTCGACAGGAGATAGCAATCAGCCCCAGCATTTT. This codes for CASSPSTGDSNQPQHF.